The 27 T cell receptor beta chains below all came from one sample that was sequenced in a study of technical replicates of blood from several donors (dated by TCRdb to about 2017). The method behind the library was the immunoSEQ multiplex PCR assay. TCRdb obtained this table from immuneACCESS and retained in-frame rearrangements with V and J assigned. These tables miss some clones; where compared with another copy, unresolved V genes account for less than half of the shortfall, and the remainder is unexplained. For this sample there are about 71,000 clones; around 89% appear just once. Of the sample, 3.5% to 5% is held by the ten largest clones. Sequencing was done on a sample of PBMCs. These receptors originate from a human donor in good health. Some clones in this sample may be carry-over from other donors' samples.

This chain uses TRBV27 with TRBJ2-7, with D hard to call. Germline V lookup: CDR1 MNHEY, CDR2 SMNVEV (reference sequence). This CDR3 is built from 15 residues. The V and J ends lost 3 bases and 3 bases respectively, with 15 bases between them. The chain's CDR3 is CASSFFPGQNYEQYF. CDR3 sequence (DNA): TGTGCCAGCAGTTTTTTTCCTGGTCAGAACTACGAGCAGTACTTC.

This clone has more than one count but fewer than ten. The gene calls are TRBV27 and TRBJ1-2; 9 positions match TRBD1. Germline trimming cut 6 bases from V and 4 bases from J; bases unmatched to any gene: 3. This CDR3 has 13 residues. The germline V gene has CDR1 MNHEY and CDR2 SMNVEV (reference sequence). CDR3 in DNA: TGTGCCAGCAGACAGGGACAGGGCTATGGCTACACCTTC. Translation gives CASRQGQGYGYTF.

This rearrangement joins TRBV14 to TRBJ1-1; possible D gene TRBD1, 5 bases. Trimming removed 0 bases at V and 5 bases at J, with 10 bases between. Germline CDR1 reads SGHDN; CDR2 reads FVKESK. The CDR3 loop spans 14 amino acids. The CDR3 reads CASSQDRVRTEAFF. DNA of the CDR3: TGTGCCAGCAGCCAAGACAGGGTTCGAACTGAAGCTTTCTTT.

This clone was seen a handful of times. The V and J genes are TRBV6-1 and TRBJ2-7; 13 nucleotides align to TRBD2. This CDR3 has 19 residues. Germline CDR1 is MNHNS and CDR2 is SASEGT. Unmatched junction bases numbered 11, after V lost 1 base and J lost 2 bases. This CDR3 reads CASSEGYRGLAGRTYEQYF. The DNA of the CDR3 is TGTGCCAGCAGTGAAGGATACCGGGGACTAGCGGGAAGGACCTACGAGCAGTACTTC.

This clone was detected only once. The CDR3 sequence is CASSLGDSRDTQYF. CDR3 DNA sequence: TGTGCCAGCAGCTTAGGTGACTCACGAGATACGCAGTATTTT. This chain links TRBV11-2 with TRBJ2-3; no clear D. Trimming took off 1 base at V and 5 bases at J, with 10 bases between the two ends. This CDR3 region has 14 residues. The germline V gene has CDR1 SGHAT and CDR2 FQNNGV.

This chain uses TRBV30 with TRBJ2-3; TRBD2 agrees at 12 bases. The germline gives CDR1 GTSNPN, CDR2 SVGIG (reference sequence). This CDR3 has 14 amino acids. The V and J ends lost 5 bases and 8 bases, in that order; junction bases with no gene match: 8. In DNA, the CDR3 is TGTGCCTGGGACATGACTAGCGGGAGTTCTACGCAGTATTTT. Its protein is CAWDMTSGSSTQYF.

The gene calls are TRBV6-6 and TRBJ1-2; 9 bases match TRBD1. The germline V gene encodes CDR1 MNHNY and CDR2 SVGAGI (reference sequence). V trimming: 6 bases; J trimming: 6 bases; junction bases outside the gene matches: 5. The length of the CDR3 is 13 residues. CDR3 loop: CASSPTGGDGYTF. In DNA, the CDR3 is TGTGCCAGCAGCCCCACAGGGGGCGATGGCTACACCTTC.

This chain uses TRBV7-2 with TRBJ1-1; 8 bases align to TRBD1. Germline CDR1 reads SGHTA; CDR2 reads FQGNSA. The CDR3 extends over 13 amino acids. V was pared by 6 bases and J by 5 bases, with 5 bases of the junction left unmatched. This CDR3 reads CASRARQGTEAFF. For the CDR3, the DNA is TGTGCCAGCAGAGCCAGACAGGGGACTGAAGCTTTCTTT.

The chain has TRBV23-1 and TRBJ2-1; TRBD2 matches at 12 bases. TRBV23-1 is an ORF; its function is uncertain. Germline trimming cut 3 bases from V and 7 bases from J; bases unmatched to any gene: 19. CDR3 length: 20 residues. The CDR3 sequence: CASSHRRLAGDPAVGNEQFF. CDR3 nucleotide sequence: TGCGCCAGCAGTCATCGCCGACTAGCGGGGGACCCCGCGGTGGGAAATGAGCAGTTCTTC.

The gene calls are TRBV19 and TRBJ2-1, with D unclear. From germline, CDR1 is LNHDA and CDR2 SQIVND (reference sequence). V lost 11 bases to trimming and J lost 2 bases, with 7 bases between them. The CDR3 totals 11 residues. CDR3: CASRTYNEQFF. Here the CDR3 DNA reads TGTGCCTCCAGGACCTACAATGAGCAGTTCTTC.

V usage is TRBV6-5 and J usage is TRBJ2-5, with 8 bases matching TRBD2. The CDR3 totals 15 residues. Germline V gene sequence: CDR1 MNHEY, CDR2 SVGAGI. The trim removed 7 bases at V and 4 bases at J, leaving 11 bases unmatched. As DNA, the CDR3 is TGTGCCAGCACCCCTAGAGCGGGAGTGGGAGAGACCCAGTACTTC. It yields the protein CASTPRAGVGETQYF.

The chain uses TRBV6-6 and TRBJ2-1, with 8 bases fitting TRBD1. The junction had 9 bases not matched to a gene; V was cut back by 5 bases and J by 6 bases. Looked up from germline, CDR1 is MNHNY and CDR2 is SVGAGI (reference sequence). The CDR3 has 15 amino acids. CDR3 protein: CASSMRTGIINEQFF. The CDR3 DNA sequence: TGTGCCAGCAGTATGCGGACAGGGATAATCAATGAGCAGTTCTTC.

The chain joins TRBV11-2 to TRBJ1-6; 11 nucleotides align to TRBD1. The germline V gene encodes CDR1 SGHAT and CDR2 FQNNGV. Trimming cost V 2 bases and J 8 bases; bases outside gene matches: 2. The CDR3 spans 15 residues. The CDR3 DNA reads TGTGCCAGCAGCTTAAGGGACAGGGGGGATTCACCCCTCCACTTT. Translating gives CASSLRDRGDSPLHF.

In this sample, this clone turned up a few times. This chain links TRBV30 with TRBJ2-5, with 11 bases matching TRBD2. Germline V gene data show CDR1 as GTSNPN and CDR2 as SVGIG (reference sequence). Losses at the gene ends were 0 bases for V and 5 bases for J; bases not matched to a gene: 5. There are 15 residues in the CDR3. CDR3 in DNA: TGTGCCTGGAGTGTCGGTCGGACTAGCGGGGAGACCCAGTACTTC. This gives the protein CAWSVGRTSGETQYF.

V usage is TRBV7-3 and J usage is TRBJ2-6; D not resolved. CDR1 SGHTA and CDR2 FQGTGA come from the germline V gene. The germline V and J ends were trimmed by 3 bases and 0 bases, with 6 bases remaining between them. This CDR3 region has 15 residues. The CDR3, as DNA: TGTGCCAGCAGCTTCTTTTTCTCTGGGGCCAACGTCCTGACTTTC. This encodes CASSFFFSGANVLTF.

By sample fraction, this clone is medium-sized. The chain is built from TRBV7-9 and TRBJ1-6; D possibly corresponds to TRBD1 (6 bases). CDR1 and CDR2 (germline): SEHNR, FQNEAQ (reference sequence). V gave up 4 bases and J gave up 6 bases, with 13 bases separating them. CDR3 size: 15 residues. The CDR3 reads CASSSAGEFNSPLHF. CDR3 in DNA: TGTGCCAGCAGCTCCGCAGGGGAATTTAATTCACCCCTCCACTTT.

The chain carries TRBV21-1 and TRBJ2-7; no check of the table's D call, TRBD1, against the DNA was made. TRBV21-1 is listed as a pseudogene. The CDR3 is made up of 14 amino acids. For the CDR3, the DNA is TGTGCCAGCAGCACCCGGGACAGGGTACACGAGCAGTACTTC. This codes for CASSTRDRVHEQYF.

The chain combines TRBV7-8 with TRBJ2-7; TRBD1 matches at 9 bases. V lost 6 bases to trimming and J lost 5 bases; unmatched junction nucleotides: 14. From germline, CDR1 is SGHVS and CDR2 FQNEAQ. The CDR3 consists of 16 residues. CDR3 loop: CASRPSWGTGSHEQYF. DNA for the CDR3: TGTGCCAGCAGACCAAGCTGGGGGACAGGGTCCCACGAGCAGTACTTC.

The chain employs TRBV30 and TRBJ2-1, with TRBD2 as a possible D gene (5 bases). Per germline, CDR1 GTSNPN and CDR2 SVGIG (reference sequence). The CDR3 covers 15 residues. The V gene lost 0 bases and the J gene lost 9 bases, with 18 bases spanning the gap. The CDR3 is CAWSVRASWLGEQFF. The CDR3 DNA sequence: TGTGCCTGGAGTGTACGGGCTAGCTGGTTGGGTGAGCAGTTCTTC.

The rearrangement joins TRBV21-1 to TRBJ2-5; TRBD1 was called by the table and not checked on the DNA. TRBV21-1 is marked as a pseudogene. The CDR3 spans 14 residues. In nucleotides, the CDR3 is TGTGCCAGCAGCGAGGTAGGGGTGGCAGAGACCCAGTACTTC. Encoded protein: CASSEVGVAETQYF.

The CDR3 sequence: CASSQASGVREKLFF. In DNA form, the CDR3 reads TGCGCCAGCAGCCAAGCATCCGGGGTCAGGGAAAAACTGTTTTTT. This sequence joins TRBV4-1 and TRBJ1-4; D unresolved. This CDR3 spans 15 amino acids. CDR1 MGHRA and CDR2 YSYEKL come from the germline V gene. With 1 base removed from V and 8 bases from J, the gap between germline ends came to 14 bases.

V gene TRBV2 combines with J gene TRBJ1-1; D is unclear. The germline V gene has CDR1 SNHLY and CDR2 FYNNEI. This CDR3 spans 14 amino acids. V was shortened by 4 bases and J by 5 bases, with 14 bases between the two germline ends. This CDR3 reads CASSVSWSKTEAFF. As DNA, the CDR3 is TGTGCCAGCAGTGTTTCCTGGAGTAAGACTGAAGCTTTCTTT.

V usage is TRBV6-5 and J usage is TRBJ1-5; 8 nucleotides agree with TRBD1. The CDR3 consists of 14 residues. The germline CDR1 and CDR2 sequences are MNHEY and SVGAGI. Trimming at V came to 5 bases and at J to 7 bases, leaving 7 bases not matched to a gene. DNA for the CDR3: TGTGCCAGCAGTCGAGGACAGGGTAAACAGCCCCAGCATTTT. It translates to CASSRGQGKQPQHF.

The gene calls are TRBV30 and TRBJ1-1; TRBD1 matches 8 bases. CDR3 length: 12 amino acids. Per germline, CDR1 GTSNPN and CDR2 SVGIG (reference sequence). Trimming took 5 bases from V and 6 from J; bases not matched to a gene: 5. The CDR3 sequence is CAWGQGVSEAFF. The DNA of the CDR3 is TGTGCCTGGGGACAGGGTGTTTCTGAAGCTTTCTTT.

V is TRBV29-1 and J is TRBJ2-3; 7 positions match TRBD2. V dropped 7 bases and J dropped 1; count of bases not matched to a gene: 8. Germline V gives CDR1 SQVTM, CDR2 ANQGSEA. The CDR3 is 14 residues long. CDR3 amino acids: CSEQEAGGTDTQYF. The CDR3 DNA reads as TGCAGCGAACAAGAGGCGGGGGGCACAGATACGCAGTATTTT.

The J gene is TRBJ2-7, the V gene TRBV27; 7 bases are a match to TRBD1. The CDR3 consists of 14 residues. Per germline, CDR1 MNHEY and CDR2 SMNVEV (reference sequence). Trimming cost V 6 bases and J 5 bases; bases outside gene matches: 10. The chain's CDR3 is CASSPRQGVHEQYF. In DNA form, the CDR3 reads TGTGCCAGCAGCCCTCGGCAGGGGGTCCACGAGCAGTACTTC.

The CDR3 region is CASSLALVGAQETQYF. The CDR3 region has the DNA TGTGCCAGCAGCTTGGCCCTGGTAGGGGCCCAAGAGACCCAGTACTTC. The gene calls are TRBV5-4 and TRBJ2-5, with D tentatively TRBD1 (5 bases). CDR3 length equals 16 residues. V lost 0 bases to trimming and J lost 1 base, with 13 bases between them. CDR1 and CDR2 (germline): SGHNT, YYREEE (reference sequence).